The present entry profiles one TCR beta chain with its context. No cognate antigen has been identified for it. No base quality values were provided; no much bigger clone lies one nucleotide off. The immunoSEQ Assay was used to sequence TCR beta CDR3 regions from DNA. The original methods were these. To compute T cell density, TCR beta template counts were normalized to usable DNA, which was estimated by amplifying housekeeping genes. Using the preseqR package, richness was estimated by extrapolating to 120,000 templates for tissue samples and 400,000 templates for PBMC samples. Clonality was taken to be one minus Pielou's evenness. To identify tissue-enriched TCRs, differential abundance testing was run on productive amino-acid clonotypes with a minimum total count of 5 and an alpha of 0.1. Repertoire overlap between compartments was quantified with the Jaccard Index and Morisita Overlap Index. GLIPH grouped TCR beta CDR3s together with public tetramer-defined viral CDR3s, and a viral motif had to include at least three viral sequences and also show V-gene enrichment. The table was pulled from immuneACCESS by TCRdb, which kept in-frame rearrangements only. Such tables lose some clones; where checked, under half of the loss comes from unresolved V genes, and the rest has no known cause. The DNA gave D and trimming, while V, J and clone size come from that table. Across this sample there are around 15,000 clones, with roughly 86% seen only once. 27% of the sample lies in the top ten.

At diagnosis, peripheral blood, uninvolved tumor-adjacent lung and tumor were collected and were preserved as a mix of fresh-frozen and FFPE material. Blood samples were analyzed as peripheral blood mononuclear cells for TCR repertoire profiling. Relative to germline, V is 2 bases shorter and J is 0 bases shorter, with 14 bases between their ends. The germline V gene (reference sequence) gives CDR1 as GTSNPN and CDR2 as SVGIG. From the cysteine through the phenylalanine, the CDR3 covers 17 amino acids. Kept here is only the CDR3 DNA, which spans 51 bases and is read in frame from base 1. The sample is drawn from a study of T cells in localized non-small cell lung cancer (dated by TCRdb to about 2020). Study-wide context: Comparing tumors with uninvolved tumor-adjacent lungs, the study looked at the T cell repertoires of over 200 patients with early-stage NSCLC. NSCLC patients had a mean age of around 66 years, and 129 were male and 85 to 110 female. The cohort consisted of around 250 treatment-naive NSCLC patients whose localized lung tumors had been resected.

The investigation overall reported the following: Because the study design was exploratory, TCR variables were selected using unadjusted p-values without false-discovery rate correction. Multi-region tumor sequencing was not performed, so intratumor heterogeneity could not be excluded. The highest T cell clonality was observed in uninvolved tumor-adjacent lung, where clonality exceeded that of tumor, suggesting that antigenic responses were more focused in uninvolved tumor-adjacent lung. Higher blood T cell density associated with longer overall survival, while higher adjacent-lung clonality associated with shorter survival. Of the top 100 tumor clones, a median of approximately 60 were detected in paired uninvolved adjacent lung; approximately 28 were also among that lung's top 100.

Material: peripheral blood mononuclear cells, obtained before any cancer treatment. The chain is encoded by TRBV30 joined to TRBJ2-6, with an unclear D gene assignment. The clonotype was recovered from a male donor aged 60 or over with stage II lung adenocarcinoma. The DNA sequence follows: TGTGCCTGGAGTTTAGCACAGACCTCCTCTGGGGCCAACGTCCTGACTTTC. Its translation reads: CAWSLAQTSSGANVLTF.